The 24 T cell receptor beta chains below all came from one sample that was sequenced in a study of cytomegalovirus exposure and HLA in healthy donors. Primers included in the PCR were 60 Vbeta and 13 Jbeta primers. Some clones are missing from TCRdb's copy, which holds only in-frame ones; the method was immunoSEQ multiplex PCR. The sample yields roughly 120,000 clones, around two thirds seen once. The sample was PBMCs. The receptors originated from a woman aged 35 to 49 in good health and CMV-seropositive.

This chain links TRBV7-8 with TRBJ2-3; D call uncertain. Per germline, CDR1 SGHVS and CDR2 FQNEAQ. The CDR3 loop spans 13 amino acids. V dropped 7 bases and J dropped 0 bases, with 8 bases sitting between them. Here the CDR3 reads CASTSFSTDTQYF. DNA for the CDR3: TGTGCCAGCACTTCTTTTAGCACAGATACGCAGTATTTT. Filled out from reference TRBV7-8 and TRBJ2-3, the complete variable domain reads GAGVSQSPRYKVAKRGQDVALRCDPISGHVSLFWYQQALGQGPEFLTYFQNEAQLDKSGLPSDRFFAERPEGSVSTLKIQRTQQEDSAVYLCASTSFSTDTQYFGPGTRLTVL.

The chain links TRBV5-1 to TRBJ2-1; possibly TRBD2 for D (7 bases). Per germline, CDR1 SGHRS and CDR2 YFSETQ. V shed 0 bases and J shed 1 base, with 11 bases lying between them. The CDR3 covers 16 residues. Here the CDR3 reads CASSLGGGASYNEQFF. The CDR3 DNA is TGCGCCAGCAGCTTGGGAGGGGGGGCATCCTACAATGAGCAGTTCTTC.

The chain combines TRBV5-1 with TRBJ2-5, with TRBD1 identical over 10 bases. The CDR3 covers 14 residues. CDR1 is SGHRS and CDR2 is YFSETQ in the germline V gene. The J segment lost 3 bases and the V segment lost 2 bases, leaving 1 base of the junction unmatched. In DNA, the CDR3 is TGCGCCAGCAGCTTCGGGACAGGGGAAGAGACCCAGTACTTC. Its translation is CASSFGTGEETQYF.

This rearrangement joins TRBV4-1 to TRBJ2-1; TRBD1 aligns across 11 bases. CDR1 and CDR2 (germline): MGHRA, YSYEKL. The CDR3 runs to 15 residues. The V and J ends lost 4 bases and 7 bases, in that order; junction bases with no gene match: 6. The CDR3 here is CASSPPGTGGNEQFF. DNA for the CDR3: TGCGCCAGCAGCCCTCCAGGGACAGGGGGGAATGAGCAGTTCTTC.

The CDR3 DNA reads TGCGCCAGCAGCCCAATGGCCGGGACAGCGAACACCGGGGAGCTGTTTTTT. Translation: CASSPMAGTANTGELFF. The gene calls are TRBV5-1 and TRBJ2-2; 7 nucleotides line up with TRBD1. CDR3 length equals 17 residues. Germline-derived CDR1 and CDR2 are SGHRS and YFSETQ. V trimming: 4 bases; J trimming: 0 bases; junction bases outside the gene matches: 9. Complete variable domain (other parts from reference TRBV5-1 and TRBJ2-2): KAGVTQTPRYLIKTRGQQVTLSCSPISGHRSVSWYQQTPGQGLQFLFEYFSETQRNKGNFPGRFSGRQFSNSRSEMNVSTLELGDSALYLCASSPMAGTANTGELFFGEGSRLTVL.

The V gene is TRBV29-1, the J gene TRBJ2-7; a possible D gene is TRBD1 (7 bases). The CDR3 extends over 18 amino acids. CDR1 is SQVTM and CDR2 is ANQGSEA in the germline V gene. The V end lost 0 bases, the J end lost 4 bases, and 25 bases lay between the germline ends. The CDR3 is CSVEDQVGGTENPYEQYF. The DNA of the CDR3 is TGCAGCGTTGAAGATCAAGTCGGAGGGACAGAGAACCCATACGAGCAGTACTTC.

V gene TRBV7-9 combines with J gene TRBJ2-5; possible D gene TRBD1, 5 bases. The CDR3 runs to 13 residues. Per the germline V gene, CDR1 is SEHNR and CDR2 is FQNEAQ (reference sequence). The V gene lost 4 bases and the J gene lost 5 bases, with 11 bases spanning the gap. CDR3 protein: CASSSLSGETQYF. The CDR3 coding sequence is TGTGCCAGCAGCTCACTATCAGGGGAGACCCAGTACTTC. The variable domain in full, with the rest retrieved from reference TRBV7-9 and TRBJ2-5, is DTGVSQNPRHKITKRGQNVTFRCDPISEHNRLYWYRQTLGQGPEFLTYFQNEAQLEKSRLLSDRFSAERPKGSFSTLEIQRTEQGDSAMYLCASSSLSGETQYFGPGTRLLVL.

The chain recombines TRBV29-1 with TRBJ2-3; no firm D call. V was clipped by 3 bases and J by 2 bases, with 9 bases between them. The CDR3 covers 13 residues. The germline V gene encodes CDR1 SQVTM and CDR2 ANQGSEA. This chain's CDR3 is CSVEVRNTDTQYF. In DNA form, the CDR3 reads TGCAGCGTTGAGGTCAGAAACACAGATACGCAGTATTTT.

The V and J genes are TRBV9 and TRBJ1-1; D might be TRBD1 (5 bases). The CDR3 has 14 amino acids. CDR1 is SGDLS, CDR2 YYNGEE, per germline. V was shortened by 2 bases and J by 1 base, with 9 bases between the two germline ends. The CDR3, as DNA: TGTGCCAGCAGCGTCCGCGGGGGGAACACTGAAGCTTTCTTT. Its translation is CASSVRGGNTEAFF. The whole variable domain, remainder taken from reference TRBV9 and TRBJ1-1, is DSGVTQTPKHLITATGQRVTLRCSPRSGDLSVYWYQQSLDQGLQFLIQYYNGEERAKGNILERFSAQQFPDLHSELNLSSLELGDSALYFCASSVRGGNTEAFFGQGTRLTVV.

The V gene is TRBV18, the J gene TRBJ1-4, with 7 bases matching TRBD1. V dropped 6 bases and J dropped 1; count of bases not matched to a gene: 2. Germline V lookup: CDR1 KGHSH, CDR2 LQKENI. The CDR3 runs to 14 residues. The CDR3 loop reads CASSRDRTNEKLFF. In nucleotides, the CDR3 is TGTGCCAGCTCTCGGGACAGAACTAATGAAAAACTGTTTTTT.

The V call is TRBV11-2, the J call TRBJ1-6, with 10 bases lining up with TRBD1. V was pared by 8 bases and J by 4 bases, with 5 bases of the junction left unmatched. There are 15 residues in the CDR3. The germline V gene has CDR1 SGHAT and CDR2 FQNNGV. CDR3 loop: CASGDRGLYNSPLHF. CDR3 DNA sequence: TGTGCCAGCGGCGACAGGGGGCTTTATAATTCACCCCTCCACTTT.

The V gene is TRBV4-2, the J gene TRBJ1-4; 8 nucleotides match TRBD1. Germline loops: CDR1 LGHNA, CDR2 YNFKEQ. The CDR3 contains 15 residues. J gave up 8 bases and V 0 bases, and 5 bases lay outside the gene matches. The CDR3 sequence is CASSQETGESEKLFF. The CDR3 DNA is TGTGCCAGCAGCCAAGAGACAGGGGAGAGCGAAAAACTGTTTTTT.

The rearrangement uses TRBV4-1 and TRBJ1-2, with a weak D call TRBD1 (6 bases). Germline CDR1 and CDR2: MGHRA and YSYEKL. The CDR3 contains 15 residues. V dropped 1 base and J dropped 8 bases, with 17 bases sitting between them. The CDR3 protein is CASSQAGQHAGGYTF. CDR3 nucleotides: TGCGCCAGCAGCCAAGCCGGACAGCACGCAGGGGGCTACACCTTC.

This clone appeared a single time. V usage is TRBV7-2 and J usage is TRBJ2-5; TRBD2 aligns across 10 bases. Germline V lookup: CDR1 SGHTA, CDR2 FQGNSA. The trim removed 1 base at V and 5 bases at J, leaving 4 bases unmatched. This CDR3 spans 15 amino acids. For the CDR3, the DNA is TGTGCCAGCAGCTTAGTAGCGGGGGGCTGGGAGACCCAGTACTTC. Protein product: CASSLVAGGWETQYF.

The V call is TRBV21-1, the J call TRBJ2-7; the table's D call, TRBD1, was not checked against the DNA. TRBV21-1 is shown as a pseudogene. The length of the CDR3 is 15 residues. DNA for the CDR3: TGTGCCAGCAGCAAAGCCGGGACAGGGTTACACGAGCAGTACTTC. It codes for CASSKAGTGLHEQYF.

This sequence joins TRBV6-5 and TRBJ1-1; D is ambiguous. The germline V gene has CDR1 MNHEY and CDR2 SVGAGI. Between the trimmed V and J ends, which lost 1 base and 3 bases, there was a span of 12 bases. The CDR3 spans 15 residues. The CDR3 here is CASSYYHSRYTEAFF. For the CDR3, the DNA is TGTGCCAGCAGTTACTACCACAGCCGATACACTGAAGCTTTCTTT.

This clone has just one count. This chain links TRBV5-6 with TRBJ2-6; TRBD2 matches at 9 bases. Per the germline V gene, CDR1 is SGHDT and CDR2 is YYEEEE. The J segment lost 4 bases and the V segment lost 4 bases, leaving 12 bases of the junction unmatched. This CDR3 is built from 18 residues. As DNA, the CDR3 is TGTGCCAGCAGCCTCTTCGGCGGGGGGGACTCCGGGGCCAACGTCCTGACTTTC. It yields the protein CASSLFGGGDSGANVLTF. Using reference TRBV5-6 and TRBJ2-6 for the parts outside the CDR3, the full variable domain is DAGVTQSPTHLIKTRGQQVTLRCSPKSGHDTVSWYQQALGQGPQFIFQYYEEEERQRGNFPDRFSGHQFPNYSSELNVNALLLGDSALYLCASSLFGGGDSGANVLTFGAGSRLTVL.

The table lists this clone with a count of one. The genes are TRBV20-1 and TRBJ2-3; D is undetermined. CDR3 size: 11 residues. The V end lost 0 bases, the J end lost 6 bases, and 4 bases lay between the germline ends. Germline V gene data show CDR1 as DFQATT and CDR2 as SNEGSKA (reference sequence). CDR3 sequence: CSARDEDTQYF. DNA of the CDR3: TGCAGTGCTAGAGATGAGGATACGCAGTATTTT.

The rearrangement joins TRBV4-3 to TRBJ1-2; maybe TRBD1 (6 bases). The CDR3 loop spans 20 amino acids. Germline V gene data show CDR1 as LGHNA and CDR2 as YSLEER. V lost 4 bases and J lost 7, with 34 bases in between. The chain's CDR3 is CASSPEEDLWSLGVGGGYTF. CDR3 DNA sequence: TGCGCCAGCAGCCCCGAAGAAGATCTCTGGTCTTTAGGGGTAGGGGGTGGCTACACCTTC.

The chain employs TRBV9 and TRBJ2-5; 7 bases line up with TRBD1. The V and J ends lost 5 bases and 7 bases, in that order; junction bases with no gene match: 8. CDR1 is SGDLS and CDR2 is YYNGEE in the germline V gene. CDR3 size: 13 residues. In DNA, the CDR3 is TGTGCCAGCAGTGACGGACAGGCCGGGACCCAGTACTTC. Amino acids: CASSDGQAGTQYF. The variable domain in full, with the rest retrieved from reference TRBV9 and TRBJ2-5, is DSGVTQTPKHLITATGQRVTLRCSPRSGDLSVYWYQQSLDQGLQFLIQYYNGEERAKGNILERFSAQQFPDLHSELNLSSLELGDSALYFCASSDGQAGTQYFGPGTRLLVL.

This chain uses TRBV4-1 with TRBJ2-7; 9 bases are shared with TRBD2. CDR1 is MGHRA, CDR2 YSYEKL, per germline. After removal of 0 bases from V and 4 bases from J, the junction contained 4 bases not matched to a gene. This CDR3 comprises 15 residues. CDR3 nucleotides: TGCGCCAGCAGCCAAGAGGGACTAGCAACATACGAGCAGTACTTC. Protein: CASSQEGLATYEQYF.

V and J are TRBV4-3 and TRBJ2-3, with 9 bases identical to TRBD1. The CDR3 consists of 16 residues. V shed 3 bases and J 4 bases; nucleotides not matched to a gene: 8. CDR1 is LGHNA and CDR2 is YSLEER in the germline V gene. CDR3 coding DNA: TGCGCCAGCAGCCAGGGGACAGGGTGGGGTGCAGATACGCAGTATTTT. Translated, it gives CASSQGTGWGADTQYF.

The V call is TRBV5-4, the J call TRBJ2-3; 10 nucleotides agree with TRBD2. Trimming cost V 4 bases and J 3 bases; bases outside gene matches: 14. Germline V gene lookup returns CDR1 SGHNT and CDR2 YYREEE (reference sequence). The CDR3 sequence is 18 residues long. This CDR3 is CASSQERGGSSLTDTQYF. CDR3 DNA sequence: TGTGCCAGCAGCCAAGAGCGGGGGGGCTCCTCGTTGACAGATACGCAGTATTTT.

This chain links TRBV2 with TRBJ1-1, with D hard to call. Trimming took 6 bases from V and 1 from J, leaving 15 bases between them. The germline V gene encodes CDR1 SNHLY and CDR2 FYNNEI. This CDR3 comprises 15 residues. CDR3: CASSADRSRNTEAFF. As DNA, the CDR3 is TGTGCCAGCAGCGCCGATCGGAGCAGGAACACTGAAGCTTTCTTT.